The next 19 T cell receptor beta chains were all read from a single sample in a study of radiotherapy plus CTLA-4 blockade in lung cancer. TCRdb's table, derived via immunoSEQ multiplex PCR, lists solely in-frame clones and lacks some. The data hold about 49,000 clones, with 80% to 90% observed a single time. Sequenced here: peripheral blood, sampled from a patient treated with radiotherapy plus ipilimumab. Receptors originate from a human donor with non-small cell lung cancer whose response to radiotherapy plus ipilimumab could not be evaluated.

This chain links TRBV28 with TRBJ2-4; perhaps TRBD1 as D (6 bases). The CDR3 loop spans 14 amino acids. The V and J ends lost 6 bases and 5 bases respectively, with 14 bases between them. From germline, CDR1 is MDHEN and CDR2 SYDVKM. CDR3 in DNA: TGTGCCAGCAGCGCACCGGGACACCAAAACATTCAGTACTTC. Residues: CASSAPGHQNIQYF. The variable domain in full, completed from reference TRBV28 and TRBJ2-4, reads DVKVTQSSRYLVKRTGEKVFLECVQDMDHENMFWYRQDPGLGLRLIYFSYDVKMKEKGDIPEGYSVSREKKERFSLILESASTNQTSMYLCASSAPGHQNIQYFGAGTRLSVL.

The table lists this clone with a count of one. CDR3: CTSSQARGGHTYNEQFF. CDR3 coding DNA: TGCACCAGCAGCCAAGCGAGGGGGGGGCACACCTACAATGAGCAGTTCTTC. The V gene is TRBV1, the J gene TRBJ2-1; the D call of TRBD2 is as the table states it, not checked on the DNA. TRBV1 corresponds to a pseudogene. This CDR3 region has 17 residues.

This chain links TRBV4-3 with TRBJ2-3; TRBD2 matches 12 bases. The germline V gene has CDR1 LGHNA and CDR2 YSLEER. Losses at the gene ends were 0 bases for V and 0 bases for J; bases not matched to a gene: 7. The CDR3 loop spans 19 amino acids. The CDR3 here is CASSQEVSSGRASTDTQYF. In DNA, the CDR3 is TGCGCCAGCAGCCAAGAAGTTTCTAGCGGGAGGGCAAGCACAGATACGCAGTATTTT.

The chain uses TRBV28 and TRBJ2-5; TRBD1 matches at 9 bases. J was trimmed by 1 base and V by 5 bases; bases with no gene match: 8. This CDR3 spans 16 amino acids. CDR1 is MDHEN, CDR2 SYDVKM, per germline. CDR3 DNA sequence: TGTGCCAGCAGTCCCCGACAGGGGGAGGGCCAAGAGACCCAGTACTTC. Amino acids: CASSPRQGEGQETQYF.

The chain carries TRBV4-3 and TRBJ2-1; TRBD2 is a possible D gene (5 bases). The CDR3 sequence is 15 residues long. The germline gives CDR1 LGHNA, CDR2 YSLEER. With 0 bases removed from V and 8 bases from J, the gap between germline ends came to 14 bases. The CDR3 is CASSQDREGSDEQFF. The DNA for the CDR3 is TGCGCCAGCAGCCAAGATCGTGAGGGATCCGATGAGCAGTTCTTC.

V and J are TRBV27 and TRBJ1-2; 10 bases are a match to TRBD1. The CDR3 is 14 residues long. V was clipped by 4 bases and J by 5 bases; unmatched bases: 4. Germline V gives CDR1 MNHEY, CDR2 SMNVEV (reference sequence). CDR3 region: CASSYRDRGYGYTF. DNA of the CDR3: TGTGCCAGCAGTTATCGGGACAGGGGTTATGGCTACACCTTC.

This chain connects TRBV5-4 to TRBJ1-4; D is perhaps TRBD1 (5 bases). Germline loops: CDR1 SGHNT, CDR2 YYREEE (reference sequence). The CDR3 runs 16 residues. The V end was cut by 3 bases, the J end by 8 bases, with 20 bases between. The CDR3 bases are TGTGCCAGCAGCTCAATGGGGGGAGTACGAGGGGAAAAACTGTTTTTT. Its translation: CASSSMGGVRGEKLFF.

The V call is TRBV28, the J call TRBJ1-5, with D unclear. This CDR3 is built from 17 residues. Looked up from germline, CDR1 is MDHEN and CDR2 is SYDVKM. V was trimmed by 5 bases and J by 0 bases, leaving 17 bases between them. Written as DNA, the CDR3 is TGTGCCAGCAGTGGTCCTTCGGAGCCCTATAGCAATCAGCCCCAGCATTTT. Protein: CASSGPSEPYSNQPQHF.

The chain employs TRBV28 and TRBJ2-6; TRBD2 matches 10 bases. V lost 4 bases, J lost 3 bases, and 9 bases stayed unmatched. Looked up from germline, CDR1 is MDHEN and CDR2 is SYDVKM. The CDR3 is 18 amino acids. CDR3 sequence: CASSSVGAGGLGANVLTF. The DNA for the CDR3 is TGTGCCAGCAGTTCCGTAGGAGCGGGAGGGCTTGGGGCCAACGTCCTGACTTTC.

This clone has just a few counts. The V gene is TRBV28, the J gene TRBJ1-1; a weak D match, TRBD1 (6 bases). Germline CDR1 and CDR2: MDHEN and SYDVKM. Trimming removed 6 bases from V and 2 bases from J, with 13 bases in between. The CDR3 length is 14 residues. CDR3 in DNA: TGTGCCAGCAGCGAACAGGGTGCTAACACTGAAGCTTTCTTT. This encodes CASSEQGANTEAFF.

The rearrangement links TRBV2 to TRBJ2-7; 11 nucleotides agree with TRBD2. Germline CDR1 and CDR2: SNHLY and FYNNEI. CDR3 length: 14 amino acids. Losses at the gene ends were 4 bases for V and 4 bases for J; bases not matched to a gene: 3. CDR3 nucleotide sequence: TGTGCCAGCAGTGCGGGGACTAGCGGTTACGAGCAGTACTTC. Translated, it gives CASSAGTSGYEQYF.

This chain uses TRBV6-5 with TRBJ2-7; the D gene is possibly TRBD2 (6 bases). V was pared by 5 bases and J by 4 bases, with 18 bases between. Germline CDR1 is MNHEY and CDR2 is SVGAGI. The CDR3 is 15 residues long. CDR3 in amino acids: CASSPTPAGFYEQYF. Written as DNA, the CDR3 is TGTGCCAGCAGTCCCACTCCGGCGGGATTTTACGAGCAGTACTTC.

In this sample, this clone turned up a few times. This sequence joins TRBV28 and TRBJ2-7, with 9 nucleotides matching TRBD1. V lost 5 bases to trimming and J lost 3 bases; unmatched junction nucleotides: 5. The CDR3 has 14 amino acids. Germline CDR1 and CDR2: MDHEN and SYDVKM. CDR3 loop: CASSHRGRDYEQYF. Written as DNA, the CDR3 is TGTGCCAGCAGTCACAGGGGGCGAGACTACGAGCAGTACTTC.

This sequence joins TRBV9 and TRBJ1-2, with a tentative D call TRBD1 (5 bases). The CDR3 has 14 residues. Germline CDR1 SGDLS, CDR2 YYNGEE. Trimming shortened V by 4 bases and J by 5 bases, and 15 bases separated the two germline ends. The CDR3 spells CASSPPQGRYGYTF. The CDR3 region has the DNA TGTGCCAGCAGCCCACCCCAGGGCAGGTATGGCTACACCTTC.

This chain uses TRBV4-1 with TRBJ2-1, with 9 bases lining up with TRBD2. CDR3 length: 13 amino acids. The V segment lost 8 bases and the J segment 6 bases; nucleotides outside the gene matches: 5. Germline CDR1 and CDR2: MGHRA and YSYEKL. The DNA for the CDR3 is TGCGCCAGCTATAGCGGGAGTGGCAATGAGCAGTTCTTC. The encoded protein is CASYSGSGNEQFF.

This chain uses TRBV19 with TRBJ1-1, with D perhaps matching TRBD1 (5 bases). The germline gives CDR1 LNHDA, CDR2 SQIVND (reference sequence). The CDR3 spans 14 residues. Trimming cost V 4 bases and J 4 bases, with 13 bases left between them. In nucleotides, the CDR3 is TGTGCCAGTAGTAACTTTCCCGACAGCACTGAAGCTTTCTTT. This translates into CASSNFPDSTEAFF.

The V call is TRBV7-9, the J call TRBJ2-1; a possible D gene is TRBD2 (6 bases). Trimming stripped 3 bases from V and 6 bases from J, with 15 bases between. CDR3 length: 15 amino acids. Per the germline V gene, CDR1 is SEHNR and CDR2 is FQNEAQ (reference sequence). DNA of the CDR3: TGTGCCAGCAGCTTGGACTATCCGACCCGCAATGAGCAGTTCTTC. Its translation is CASSLDYPTRNEQFF.

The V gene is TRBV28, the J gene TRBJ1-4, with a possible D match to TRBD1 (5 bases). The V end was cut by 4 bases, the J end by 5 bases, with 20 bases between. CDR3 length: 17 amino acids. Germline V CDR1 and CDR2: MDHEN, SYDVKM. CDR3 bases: TGTGCCAGCAGTTCAACCGCCCGTGGGGCCGGCAATGAAAAACTGTTTTTT. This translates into CASSSTARGAGNEKLFF.

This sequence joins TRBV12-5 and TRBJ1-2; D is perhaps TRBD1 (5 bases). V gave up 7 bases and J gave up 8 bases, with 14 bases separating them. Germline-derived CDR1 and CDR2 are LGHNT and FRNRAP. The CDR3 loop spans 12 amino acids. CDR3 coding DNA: TGTGCTAGTGCGGAGGGGTCTGGAGGCTACACCTTC. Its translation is CASAEGSGGYTF. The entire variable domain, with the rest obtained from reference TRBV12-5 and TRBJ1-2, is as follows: DARVTQTPRHKVTEMGQEVTMRCQPILGHNTVFWYRQTMMQGLELLAYFRNRAPLDDSGMPKDRFSAEMPDATLATLKIQPSEPRDSAVYFCASAEGSGGYTFGSGTRLTVV.